This entry lists 16 T cell receptor beta chains sequenced from one sample in a study of cytomegalovirus exposure and HLA in healthy donors. PCR was performed using 60 Vbeta and 13 Jbeta primers. Clones were read by immunoSEQ multiplex PCR, and TCRdb kept only the in-frame ones, dropping some. The table for this sample gives some 130,000 clones. The source material was PBMCs. The receptors derive from a man aged 18 to 29 in good health and CMV-seronegative.

The chain carries TRBV28 and TRBJ2-1, with 7 nucleotides matching TRBD1. The CDR3 sequence is 15 residues long. The V and J ends lost 4 bases and 6 bases, in that order; junction bases with no gene match: 9. Germline lookup yields CDR1 MDHEN and CDR2 SYDVKM. The CDR3 coding sequence is TGTGCCAGCAGTTCAAGGGGGCTAGTACTCAATGAGCAGTTCTTC. It encodes CASSSRGLVLNEQFF.

This chain links TRBV21-1 with TRBJ1-4. TRBV21-1 is reported as a pseudogene. CDR3 length: 15 amino acids. The CDR3 reads CASSKRRGSSEKLFF. For the CDR3, the DNA is TGTGCCAGCAGCAAAAGGAGAGGATCGAGTGAAAAACTGTTTTTT.

V gene TRBV30 combines with J gene TRBJ2-3; 7 positions match TRBD2. Germline values: CDR1 GTSNPN, CDR2 SVGIG (reference sequence). The CDR3 sequence is 17 residues long. V lost 1 base and J lost 9; bases outside the gene matches: 19. This CDR3 reads CAWSAEKAGRRFMTQYF. As DNA, the CDR3 is TGTGCCTGGAGTGCTGAGAAAGCGGGGAGACGCTTTATGACGCAGTATTTT.

The V gene is TRBV30, the J gene TRBJ1-5, with D tentatively TRBD1 (6 bases). V was clipped by 5 bases and J by 7 bases, with 15 bases between them. Germline CDR1 GTSNPN, CDR2 SVGIG (reference sequence). CDR3 length: 13 amino acids. CDR3 nucleotides: TGTGCCTGGGGAGGGGGGGAAGGGCAGCCCCAGCATTTT. As protein: CAWGGGEGQPQHF.

This chain joins TRBV9 and TRBJ1-1; 8 bases are a match to TRBD1. The germline V gene has CDR1 SGDLS and CDR2 YYNGEE. Losses at the gene ends were 4 bases for V and 7 bases for J; bases not matched to a gene: 12. The CDR3 consists of 15 residues. The CDR3 DNA reads as TGTGCCAGCAGCCCTCGTAGGACAGGGTTAGGTGAAGCTTTCTTT. Its translation is CASSPRRTGLGEAFF.

J is TRBJ2-1 and V is TRBV4-3, with D maybe TRBD2 (6 bases). Trimming cost V 4 bases and J 0 bases, with 16 bases left between them. This CDR3 contains 17 residues. Germline V gene lookup returns CDR1 LGHNA and CDR2 YSLEER. CDR3 residues: CASSRMEAGSSYNEQFF. The CDR3 DNA reads as TGCGCCAGCAGCCGAATGGAGGCGGGAAGCTCCTACAATGAGCAGTTCTTC.

The V call is TRBV28, the J call TRBJ2-1; D call uncertain. V dropped 7 bases and J dropped 5 bases, with 15 bases sitting between them. The CDR3 contains 14 residues. The V gene's germline CDR1 is MDHEN and CDR2 SYDVKM. CDR3 sequence reads: CASTLTVIHNEQFF. CDR3 in DNA: TGTGCCAGCACTCTAACAGTCATCCACAATGAGCAGTTCTTC.

V gene TRBV7-9 combines with J gene TRBJ2-5; 7 positions match TRBD1. J was trimmed by 10 bases and V by 2 bases; bases with no gene match: 19. Per the germline V gene, CDR1 is SEHNR and CDR2 is FQNEAQ (reference sequence). This CDR3 has 17 residues. For the CDR3, the DNA is TGTGCCAGCAGCTTACCTCCAGAGGGACAGCCGACGGAGGACCAGTACTTC. Translation: CASSLPPEGQPTEDQYF.

The chain carries TRBV19 and TRBJ2-3; a possible D gene is TRBD2 (6 bases). V lost 10 bases and J lost 2, with 16 bases in between. CDR1 is LNHDA, CDR2 SQIVND, per germline (reference sequence). This CDR3 contains 14 residues. The CDR3 spells CATASPGDTDTQYF. The CDR3 DNA sequence: TGTGCCACCGCTTCTCCGGGGGACACAGATACGCAGTATTTT.

The V and J genes are TRBV9 and TRBJ2-7; D might be TRBD2 (6 bases). The germline gives CDR1 SGDLS, CDR2 YYNGEE. V lost 3 bases, J lost 1 base, and 8 bases lay in between. The CDR3 loop spans 13 amino acids. CDR3 sequence: CASSGGTSYEQYF. As DNA, the CDR3 is TGTGCCAGCAGCGGCGGGACTTCCTACGAGCAGTACTTC.

The chain links TRBV28 to TRBJ2-7; no reliable D call. The germline V gene has CDR1 MDHEN and CDR2 SYDVKM. Trimming stripped 6 bases from V and 3 bases from J, with 12 bases between. The CDR3 is made up of 13 amino acids. CDR3 nucleotide sequence: TGTGCCAGCAGCCTCAAAACAGTCTACGAGCAGTACTTC. It encodes CASSLKTVYEQYF. The full variable domain, rest sourced from reference TRBV28 and TRBJ2-7, is DVKVTQSSRYLVKRTGEKVFLECVQDMDHENMFWYRQDPGLGLRLIYFSYDVKMKEKGDIPEGYSVSREKKERFSLILESASTNQTSMYLCASSLKTVYEQYFGPGTRLTVT.

V is TRBV9 and J is TRBJ2-7, with D uncertain. This CDR3 spans 15 amino acids. The V end was cut by 3 bases, the J end by 4 bases, with 17 bases between. Germline V gene lookup returns CDR1 SGDLS and CDR2 YYNGEE. CDR3 loop: CASSGGTLGTYEQYF. In DNA form, the CDR3 reads TGTGCCAGCAGCGGCGGTACTCTAGGCACGTACGAGCAGTACTTC.

The V call is TRBV7-2, the J call TRBJ2-1, with 10 bases matching TRBD2. This CDR3 spans 16 amino acids. V lost 5 bases to trimming and J lost 0 bases; unmatched junction nucleotides: 4. The germline V gene has CDR1 SGHTA and CDR2 FQGNSA. The CDR3: CASSPSGRSSYNEQFF. CDR3 sequence (DNA): TGTGCCAGCAGCCCTAGCGGGAGAAGCTCCTACAATGAGCAGTTCTTC.

The rearrangement joins TRBV6-5 to TRBJ2-1; 7 bases line up with TRBD2. Germline lookup yields CDR1 MNHEY and CDR2 SVGAGI. V lost 4 bases to trimming and J lost 4 bases; unmatched junction nucleotides: 4. CDR3 length: 14 residues. The CDR3 region has the DNA TGTGCCAGCAGTTGGGGGGGAGAATACAATGAGCAGTTCTTC. It yields the protein CASSWGGEYNEQFF.

The chain combines TRBV5-1 with TRBJ1-4; perhaps TRBD1 as D (5 bases). Per the germline V gene, CDR1 is SGHRS and CDR2 is YFSETQ. The CDR3 consists of 18 residues. V shed 4 bases and J shed 5 bases, with 24 bases lying between them. CDR3 residues: CASSLLGLPDSQNEKLFF. The CDR3, as DNA: TGCGCCAGCAGCCTCCTCGGGTTACCCGACAGTCAAAATGAAAAACTGTTTTTT.

The genes are TRBV5-4 and TRBJ1-1, with 7 bases fitting TRBD1. Germline assignment: CDR1 SGHNT and CDR2 YYREEE (reference sequence). J gave up 8 bases and V 2 bases, and 0 bases lay outside the gene matches. The CDR3 is 11 residues long. CDR3 region: CASSLQGEAFF. The CDR3 DNA sequence: TGTGCCAGCAGCTTACAGGGGGAAGCTTTCTTT.